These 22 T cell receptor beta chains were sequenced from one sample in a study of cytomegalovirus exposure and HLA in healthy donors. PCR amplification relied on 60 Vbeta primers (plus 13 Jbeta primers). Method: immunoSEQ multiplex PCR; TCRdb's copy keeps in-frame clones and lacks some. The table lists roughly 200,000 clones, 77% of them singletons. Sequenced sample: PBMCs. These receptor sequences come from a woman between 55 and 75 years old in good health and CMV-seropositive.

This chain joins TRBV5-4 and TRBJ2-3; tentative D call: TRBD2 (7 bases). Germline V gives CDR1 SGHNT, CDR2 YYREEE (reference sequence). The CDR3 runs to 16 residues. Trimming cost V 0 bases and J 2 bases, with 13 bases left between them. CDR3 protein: CASSLGEGGFTDTQYF. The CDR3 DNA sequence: TGTGCCAGCAGCTTGGGTGAGGGGGGGTTCACAGATACGCAGTATTTT.

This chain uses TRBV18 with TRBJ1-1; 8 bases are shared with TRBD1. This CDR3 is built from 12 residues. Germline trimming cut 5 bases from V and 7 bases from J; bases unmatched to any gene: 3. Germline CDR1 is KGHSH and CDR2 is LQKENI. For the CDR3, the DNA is TGTGCCAGCTCATCGACAGGGGTTGAAGCTTTCTTT. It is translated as CASSSTGVEAFF. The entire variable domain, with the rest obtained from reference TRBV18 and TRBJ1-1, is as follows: NAGVMQNPRHLVRRRGQEARLRCSPMKGHSHVYWYRQLPEEGLKFMVYLQKENIIDESGMPKERFSAEFPKEGPSILRIQQVVRGDSAAYFCASSSTGVEAFFGQGTRLTVV.

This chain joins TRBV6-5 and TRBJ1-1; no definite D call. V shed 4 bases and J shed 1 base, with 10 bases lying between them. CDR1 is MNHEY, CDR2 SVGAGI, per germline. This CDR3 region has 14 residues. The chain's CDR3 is CASSFPFRNTEAFF. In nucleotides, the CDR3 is TGTGCCAGCAGTTTCCCGTTCAGGAACACTGAAGCTTTCTTT.

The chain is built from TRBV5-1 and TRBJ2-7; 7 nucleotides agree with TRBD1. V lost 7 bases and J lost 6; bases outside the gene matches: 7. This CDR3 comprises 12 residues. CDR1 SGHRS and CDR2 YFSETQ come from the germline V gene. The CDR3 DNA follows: TGCGCCAGCCAGGGGGACAAAGGCGAGCAGTACTTC. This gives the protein CASQGDKGEQYF.

The CDR3 nucleotides are TGTGCCACCAGCTCTACTTCAGGGGCCCTTAACACCGGGGAGCTGTTTTTT. It codes for CATSSTSGALNTGELFF. The gene calls are TRBV15 and TRBJ2-2, with a weak D call TRBD1 (6 bases). Germline V CDR1 and CDR2: LNHNV, YYDKDF (reference sequence). The CDR3 extends over 17 amino acids. The V and J ends lost 5 bases and 2 bases respectively, with 18 bases between them.

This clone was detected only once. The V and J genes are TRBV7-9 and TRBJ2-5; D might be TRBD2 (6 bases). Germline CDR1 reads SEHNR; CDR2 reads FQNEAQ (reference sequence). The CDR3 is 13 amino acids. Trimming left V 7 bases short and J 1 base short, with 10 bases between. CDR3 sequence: CASTVGGQETQYF. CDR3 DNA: TGTGCCAGCACGGTGGGGGGCCAAGAGACCCAGTACTTC. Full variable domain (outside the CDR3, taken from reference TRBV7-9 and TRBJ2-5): DTGVSQNPRHKITKRGQNVTFRCDPISEHNRLYWYRQTLGQGPEFLTYFQNEAQLEKSRLLSDRFSAERPKGSFSTLEIQRTEQGDSAMYLCASTVGGQETQYFGPGTRLLVL.

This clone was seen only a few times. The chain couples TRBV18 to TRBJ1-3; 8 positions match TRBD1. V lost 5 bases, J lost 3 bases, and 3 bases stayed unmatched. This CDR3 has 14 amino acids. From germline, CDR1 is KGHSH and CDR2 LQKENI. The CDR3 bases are TGTGCCAGCTCAAAGACAGGGGTTGGAAACACCATATATTTT. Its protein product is CASSKTGVGNTIYF. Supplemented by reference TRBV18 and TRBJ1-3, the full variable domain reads NAGVMQNPRHLVRRRGQEARLRCSPMKGHSHVYWYRQLPEEGLKFMVYLQKENIIDESGMPKERFSAEFPKEGPSILRIQQVVRGDSAAYFCASSKTGVGNTIYFGEGSWLTVV.

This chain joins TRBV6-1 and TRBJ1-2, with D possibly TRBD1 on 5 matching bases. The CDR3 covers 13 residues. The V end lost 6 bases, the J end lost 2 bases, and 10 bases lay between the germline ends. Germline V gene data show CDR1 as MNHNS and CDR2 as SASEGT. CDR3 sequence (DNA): TGTGCCAGCAGGCGGGACTCCAACTATGGCTACACCTTC. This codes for CASRRDSNYGYTF.

The CDR3 coding sequence is TGTGCCAGCAGTTCCAAGATGACAGGGGCGAACTATGGCTACACCTTC. Its protein is CASSSKMTGANYGYTF. V gene TRBV28 combines with J gene TRBJ1-2, with 8 bases identical to TRBD1. This CDR3 has 16 amino acids. With 4 bases clipped from V and 2 bases from J, the junction kept 9 bases outside the gene matches. Germline V gene data show CDR1 as MDHEN and CDR2 as SYDVKM.

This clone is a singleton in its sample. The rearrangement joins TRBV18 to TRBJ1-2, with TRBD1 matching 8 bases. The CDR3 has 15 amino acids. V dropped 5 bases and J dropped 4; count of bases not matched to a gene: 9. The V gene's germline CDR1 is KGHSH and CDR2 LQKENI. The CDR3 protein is CASSADRGQGYGYTF. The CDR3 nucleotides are TGTGCCAGCTCAGCTGACAGGGGTCAAGGCTATGGCTACACCTTC.

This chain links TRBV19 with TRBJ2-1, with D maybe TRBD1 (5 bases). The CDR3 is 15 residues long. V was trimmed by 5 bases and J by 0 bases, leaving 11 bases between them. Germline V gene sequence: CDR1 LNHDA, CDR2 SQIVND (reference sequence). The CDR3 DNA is TGTGCCAGTAGTTCTCAGGGTTACTCCTACAATGAGCAGTTCTTC. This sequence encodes CASSSQGYSYNEQFF. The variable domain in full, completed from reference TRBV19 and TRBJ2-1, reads DGGITQSPKYLFRKEGQNVTLSCEQNLNHDAMYWYRQDPGQGLRLIYYSQIVNDFQKGDIAEGYSVSREKKESFPLTVTSAQKNPTAFYLCASSSQGYSYNEQFFGPGTRLTVL.

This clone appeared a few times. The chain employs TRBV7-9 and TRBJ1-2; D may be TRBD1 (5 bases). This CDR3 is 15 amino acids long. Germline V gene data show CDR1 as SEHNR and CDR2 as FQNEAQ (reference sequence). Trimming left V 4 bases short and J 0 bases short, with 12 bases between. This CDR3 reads CASSWSQGANYGYTF. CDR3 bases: TGTGCCAGCAGCTGGAGCCAGGGCGCTAACTATGGCTACACCTTC.

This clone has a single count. In nucleotides, the CDR3 is TGTGCCAGCAGCGGGGAAAGACAGGGTGGGGACTATGGCTACACCTTC. It translates to CASSGERQGGDYGYTF. The genes are TRBV7-8 and TRBJ1-2; TRBD1 matches at 7 bases. J was trimmed by 3 bases and V by 5 bases; bases with no gene match: 12. Per germline, CDR1 SGHVS and CDR2 FQNEAQ. There are 16 residues in the CDR3.

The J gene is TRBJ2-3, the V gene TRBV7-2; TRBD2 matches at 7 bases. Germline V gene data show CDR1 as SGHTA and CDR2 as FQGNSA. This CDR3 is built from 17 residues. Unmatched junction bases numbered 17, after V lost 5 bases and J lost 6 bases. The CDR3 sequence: CASSTPRGSHLSDTQYF. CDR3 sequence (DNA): TGTGCCAGCAGCACACCGCGGGGGTCGCACCTCTCCGATACGCAGTATTTT. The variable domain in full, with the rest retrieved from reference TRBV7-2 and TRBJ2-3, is GAGVSQSPSNKVTEKGKDVELRCDPISGHTALYWYRQSLGQGLEFLIYFQGNSAPDKSGLPSDRFSAERTGGSVSTLTIQRTQQEDSAVYLCASSTPRGSHLSDTQYFGPGTRLTVL.

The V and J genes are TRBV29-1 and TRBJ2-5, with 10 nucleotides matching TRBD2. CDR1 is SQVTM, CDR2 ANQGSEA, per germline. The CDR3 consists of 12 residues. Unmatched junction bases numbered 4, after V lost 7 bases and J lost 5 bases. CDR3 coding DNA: TGCAGCGAGAGTAGCGGGGGGGAGACCCAGTACTTC. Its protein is CSESSGGETQYF.

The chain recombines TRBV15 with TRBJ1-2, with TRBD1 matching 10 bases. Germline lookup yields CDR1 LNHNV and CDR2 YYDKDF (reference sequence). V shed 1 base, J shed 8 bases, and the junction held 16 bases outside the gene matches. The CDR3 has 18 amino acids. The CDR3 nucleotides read TGTGCCACCAGCAGAGGTGAGACAGGGGGCGAGGCTGGCTGGGGCTACACCTTC. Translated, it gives CATSRGETGGEAGWGYTF.

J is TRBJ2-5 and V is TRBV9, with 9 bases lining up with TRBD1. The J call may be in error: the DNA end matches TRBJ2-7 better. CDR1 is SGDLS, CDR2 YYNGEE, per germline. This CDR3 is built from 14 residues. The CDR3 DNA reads TGTGCCAGCAGCGTAATGGGACAGGGATCCGAGCAGTACTTC. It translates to CASSVMGQGSEQYF.

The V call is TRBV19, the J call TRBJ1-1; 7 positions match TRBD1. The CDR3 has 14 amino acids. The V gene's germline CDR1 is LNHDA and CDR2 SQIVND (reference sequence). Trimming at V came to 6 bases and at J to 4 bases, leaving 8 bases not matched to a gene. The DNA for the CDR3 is TGTGCCAGTAGACCAGACAGGGTGGGCACTGAAGCTTTCTTT. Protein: CASRPDRVGTEAFF.

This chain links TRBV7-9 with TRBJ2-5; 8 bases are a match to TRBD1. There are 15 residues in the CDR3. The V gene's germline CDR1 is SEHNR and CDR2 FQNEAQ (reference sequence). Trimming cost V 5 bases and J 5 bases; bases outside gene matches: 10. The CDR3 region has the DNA TGTGCCAGCAGCACTCTTCAGGGGGCTTGGGAGACCCAGTACTTC. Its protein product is CASSTLQGAWETQYF.

CDR3: CASSRTSGGSYEQYF. CDR3 nucleotide sequence: TGTGCCAGCAGCCGGACTAGCGGGGGCTCCTACGAGCAGTACTTC. The V gene is TRBV7-2, the J gene TRBJ2-7; 13 bases map to TRBD2. This CDR3 region has 15 residues. J was trimmed by 0 bases and V by 5 bases; bases with no gene match: 1. CDR1 and CDR2 from the germline V gene are SGHTA and FQGNSA.

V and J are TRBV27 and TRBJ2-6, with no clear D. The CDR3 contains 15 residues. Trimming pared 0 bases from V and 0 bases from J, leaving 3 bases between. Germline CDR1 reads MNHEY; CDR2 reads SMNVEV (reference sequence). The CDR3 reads CASSLSGSGANVLTF. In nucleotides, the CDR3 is TGTGCCAGCAGTTTATCCGGCTCTGGGGCCAACGTCCTGACTTTC.

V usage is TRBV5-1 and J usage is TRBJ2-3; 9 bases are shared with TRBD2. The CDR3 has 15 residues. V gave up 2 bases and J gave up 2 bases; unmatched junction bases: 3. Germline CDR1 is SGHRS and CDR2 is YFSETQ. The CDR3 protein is CASSFVAGDTDTQYF. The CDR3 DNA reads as TGCGCCAGCAGCTTTGTAGCGGGAGACACAGATACGCAGTATTTT. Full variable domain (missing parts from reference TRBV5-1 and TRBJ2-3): KAGVTQTPRYLIKTRGQQVTLSCSPISGHRSVSWYQQTPGQGLQFLFEYFSETQRNKGNFPGRFSGRQFSNSRSEMNVSTLELGDSALYLCASSFVAGDTDTQYFGPGTRLTVL.